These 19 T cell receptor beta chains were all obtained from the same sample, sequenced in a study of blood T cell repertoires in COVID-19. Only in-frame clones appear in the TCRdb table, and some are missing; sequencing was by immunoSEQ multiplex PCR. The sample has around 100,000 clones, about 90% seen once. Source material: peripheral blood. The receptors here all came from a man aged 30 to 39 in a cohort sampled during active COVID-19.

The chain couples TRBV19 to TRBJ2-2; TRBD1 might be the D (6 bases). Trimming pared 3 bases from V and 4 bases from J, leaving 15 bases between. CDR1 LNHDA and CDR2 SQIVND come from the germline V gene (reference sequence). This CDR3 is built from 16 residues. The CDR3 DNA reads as TGTGCCAGTAGTATTCGATCCACCAGGGGCACCGGGGAGCTGTTTTTT. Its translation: CASSIRSTRGTGELFF. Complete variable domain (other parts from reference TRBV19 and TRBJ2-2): DGGITQSPKYLFRKEGQNVTLSCEQNLNHDAMYWYRQDPGQGLRLIYYSQIVNDFQKGDIAEGYSVSREKKESFPLTVTSAQKNPTAFYLCASSIRSTRGTGELFFGEGSRLTVL.

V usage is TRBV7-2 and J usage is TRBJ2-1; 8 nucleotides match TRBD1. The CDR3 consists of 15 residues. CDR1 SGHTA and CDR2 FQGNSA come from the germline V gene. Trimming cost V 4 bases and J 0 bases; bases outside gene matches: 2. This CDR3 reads CASSSDRASYNEQFF. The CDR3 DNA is TGTGCCAGCAGCTCGGACAGGGCCTCCTACAATGAGCAGTTCTTC.

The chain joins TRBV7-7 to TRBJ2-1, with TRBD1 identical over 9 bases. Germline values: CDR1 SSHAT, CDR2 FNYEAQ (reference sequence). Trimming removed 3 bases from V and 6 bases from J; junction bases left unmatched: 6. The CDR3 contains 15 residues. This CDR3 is CASSLGTGSSNEQFF. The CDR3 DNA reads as TGTGCCAGCAGCTTGGGGACAGGGAGTAGCAATGAGCAGTTCTTC.

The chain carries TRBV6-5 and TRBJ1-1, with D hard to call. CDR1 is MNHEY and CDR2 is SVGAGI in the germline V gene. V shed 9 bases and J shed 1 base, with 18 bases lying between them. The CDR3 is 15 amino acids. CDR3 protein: CASTSGAYRNTEAFF. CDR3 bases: TGTGCCAGTACATCGGGAGCTTATAGGAACACTGAAGCTTTCTTT.

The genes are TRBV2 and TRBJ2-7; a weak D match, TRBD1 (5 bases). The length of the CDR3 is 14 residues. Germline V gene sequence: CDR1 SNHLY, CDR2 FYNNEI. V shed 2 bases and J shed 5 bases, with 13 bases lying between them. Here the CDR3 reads CASSELGQGHEQYF. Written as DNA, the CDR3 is TGTGCCAGCAGTGAATTGGGCCAGGGCCACGAGCAGTACTTC. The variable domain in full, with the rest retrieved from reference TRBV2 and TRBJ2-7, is EPEVTQTPSHQVTQMGQEVILRCVPISNHLYFYWYRQILGQKVEFLVSFYNNEISEKSEIFDDQFSVERPDGSNFTLKIRSTKLEDSAMYFCASSELGQGHEQYFGPGTRLTVT.

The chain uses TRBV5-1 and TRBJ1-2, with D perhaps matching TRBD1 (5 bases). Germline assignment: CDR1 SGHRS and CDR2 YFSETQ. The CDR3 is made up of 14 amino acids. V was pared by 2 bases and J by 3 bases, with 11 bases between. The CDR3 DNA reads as TGCGCCAGCAGCTTAGGTCAGGGTCACTATGGCTACACCTTC. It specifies CASSLGQGHYGYTF.

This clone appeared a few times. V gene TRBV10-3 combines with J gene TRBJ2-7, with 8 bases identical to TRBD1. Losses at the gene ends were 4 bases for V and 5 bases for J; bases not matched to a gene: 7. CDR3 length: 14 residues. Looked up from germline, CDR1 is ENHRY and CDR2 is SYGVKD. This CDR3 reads CAISVAAGGDEQYF. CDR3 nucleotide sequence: TGTGCCATCAGTGTGGCGGCAGGGGGCGACGAGCAGTACTTC.

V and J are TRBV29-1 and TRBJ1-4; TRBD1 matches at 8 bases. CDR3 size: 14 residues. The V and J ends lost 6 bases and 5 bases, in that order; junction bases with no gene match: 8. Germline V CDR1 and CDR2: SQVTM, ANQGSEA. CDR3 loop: CSVRLTGVNEKLFF. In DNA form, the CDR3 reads TGCAGCGTCCGGCTGACAGGGGTAAATGAAAAACTGTTTTTT.

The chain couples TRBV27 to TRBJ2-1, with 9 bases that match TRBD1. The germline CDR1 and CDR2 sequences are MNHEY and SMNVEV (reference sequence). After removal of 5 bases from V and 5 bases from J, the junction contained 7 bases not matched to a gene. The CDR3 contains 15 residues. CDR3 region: CASSGPRTGDNEQFF. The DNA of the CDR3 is TGTGCCAGCAGTGGCCCAAGGACAGGGGACAATGAGCAGTTCTTC.

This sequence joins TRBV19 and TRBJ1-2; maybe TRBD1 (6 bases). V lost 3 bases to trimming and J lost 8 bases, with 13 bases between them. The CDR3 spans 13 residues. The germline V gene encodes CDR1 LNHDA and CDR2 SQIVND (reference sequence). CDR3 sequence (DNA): TGTGCCAGTAGTATTGAAGGGACATACGGCTACACCTTC. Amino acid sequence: CASSIEGTYGYTF.

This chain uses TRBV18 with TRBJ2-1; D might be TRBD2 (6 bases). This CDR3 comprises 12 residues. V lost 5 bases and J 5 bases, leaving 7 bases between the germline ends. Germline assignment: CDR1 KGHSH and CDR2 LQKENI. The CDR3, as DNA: TGTGCCAGCTCAACGGGAGACAATGAGCAGTTCTTC. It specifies CASSTGDNEQFF.

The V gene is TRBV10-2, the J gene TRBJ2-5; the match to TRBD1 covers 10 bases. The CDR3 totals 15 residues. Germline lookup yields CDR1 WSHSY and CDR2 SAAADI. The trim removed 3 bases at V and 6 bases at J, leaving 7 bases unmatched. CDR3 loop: CASSDGQGGKKTQYF. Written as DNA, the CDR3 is TGCGCCAGCAGTGATGGACAGGGGGGGAAGAAGACCCAGTACTTC.

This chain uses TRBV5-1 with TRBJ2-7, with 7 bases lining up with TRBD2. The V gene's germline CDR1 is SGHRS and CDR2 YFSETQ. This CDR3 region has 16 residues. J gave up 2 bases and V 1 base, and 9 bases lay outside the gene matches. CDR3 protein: CASSLTGTTATYEQYF. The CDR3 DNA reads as TGCGCCAGCAGCTTGACCGGGACTACAGCCACCTACGAGCAGTACTTC.

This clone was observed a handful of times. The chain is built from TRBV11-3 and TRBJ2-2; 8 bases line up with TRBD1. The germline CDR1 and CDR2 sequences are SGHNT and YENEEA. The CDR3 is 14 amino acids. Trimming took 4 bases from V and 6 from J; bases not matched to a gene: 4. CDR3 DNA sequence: TGTGCCAGCAGCTCGACAGGGGACCCCGGGGAGCTGTTTTTT. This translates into CASSSTGDPGELFF.

The CDR3 nucleotides are TGTGCCAGCAGTGCGACCGGGGGCAATCAGCCCCAGCATTTT. It specifies CASSATGGNQPQHF. The chain combines TRBV2 with TRBJ1-5, with D hard to call. The CDR3 has 14 residues. Per germline, CDR1 SNHLY and CDR2 FYNNEI. V dropped 4 bases and J dropped 2 bases, with 9 bases sitting between them.

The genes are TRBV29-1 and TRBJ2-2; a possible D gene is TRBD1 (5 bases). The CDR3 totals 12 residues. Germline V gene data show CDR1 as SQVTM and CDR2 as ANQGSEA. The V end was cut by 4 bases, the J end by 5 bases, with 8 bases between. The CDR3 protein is CSVGQGTGELFF. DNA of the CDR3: TGCAGCGTTGGGCAGGGTACCGGGGAGCTGTTTTTT.

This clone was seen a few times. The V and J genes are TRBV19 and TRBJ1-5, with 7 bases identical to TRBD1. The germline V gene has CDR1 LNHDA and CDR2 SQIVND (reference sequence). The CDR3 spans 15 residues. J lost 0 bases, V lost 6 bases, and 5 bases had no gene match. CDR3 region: CASRNRGGSNQPQHF. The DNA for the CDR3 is TGTGCCAGTAGGAACAGGGGCGGTAGCAATCAGCCCCAGCATTTT.

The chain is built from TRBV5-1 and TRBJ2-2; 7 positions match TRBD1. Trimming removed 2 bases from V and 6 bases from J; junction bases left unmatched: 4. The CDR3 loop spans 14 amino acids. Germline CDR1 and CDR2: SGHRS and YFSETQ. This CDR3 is CASSFVGQPGELFF. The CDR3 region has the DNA TGCGCCAGCAGCTTTGTGGGACAGCCCGGGGAGCTGTTTTTT. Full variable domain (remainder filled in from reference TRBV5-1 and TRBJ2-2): KAGVTQTPRYLIKTRGQQVTLSCSPISGHRSVSWYQQTPGQGLQFLFEYFSETQRNKGNFPGRFSGRQFSNSRSEMNVSTLELGDSALYLCASSFVGQPGELFFGEGSRLTVL.

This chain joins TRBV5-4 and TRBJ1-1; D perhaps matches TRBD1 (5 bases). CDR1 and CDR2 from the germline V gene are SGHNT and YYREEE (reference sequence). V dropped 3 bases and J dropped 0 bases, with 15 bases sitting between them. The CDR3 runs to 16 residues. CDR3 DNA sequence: TGTGCCAGCAGCTCCCTACAGGTGATGTTGAACACTGAAGCTTTCTTT. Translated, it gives CASSSLQVMLNTEAFF.